Listed here is a single T cell receptor beta chain. This clone was recorded only once. This receptor's antigen is unknown. Base qualities are not provided; no much larger clone lies one nucleotide away. TCRbeta CDR3 regions were amplified from genomic DNA using the immunoSEQ Assay, a bias-controlled multiplex PCR. The authors' pipeline ran thus. The number of nucleated cells in each sample was estimated from the amplification of reference gene primers within the assay. To quantify the absolute abundance of each unique TCRbeta CDR3 rearrangement, sequence reads were collapsed and filtered. Productive Simpson clonality was computed per sample as the square root of Simpson's diversity index over productive rearrangements. Drawn from immuneACCESS, this table holds only the in-frame rearrangements with V and J called that TCRdb kept. Clones are partly lost; checked studies trace under half to an unresolved V gene and leave the rest unexplained. V, J and clone size reflect that table, while D and trimming were determined from the DNA. This sample lists roughly 160,000 clones; around four fifths were detected once. The ten largest clonotypes hold 7.5% to 10% of the sample.

Per the germline V gene (reference sequence), SGHKS is the CDR1 and YYEKEE is the CDR2. Its CDR3 holds 15 amino acids, cysteine through phenylalanine. Left in the record is the CDR3 DNA by itself, 45 bases read in frame from the first base. Trimming costs V 0 bases and J 5 bases, and their ends lie 12 bases apart. These data originate in a study of blood T cell repertoires in COVID-19 (TCRdb year 2020). General notes on the study: The collaborator samples originated in the United States, Italy and Spain and spanned the acute and convalescent phases of COVID-19. The prospective study material was composed of cDNA or gDNA derived from T cells, B-cell-depleted T cells, or PBMCs. Samples were obtained from the ongoing ImmuneRACE study (first 160 participants) and from some 1,300 subjects provided by 6 global collaborators. Sample metadata almost always included a de-identified subject ID, COVID-19 status, age in years and sex. Where available, HLA class I and class II types were taken from metadata supplied by the sample provider and were not determined by assay-based typing. Deeply sampled blood TCRbeta repertoires from subjects exposed to, actively infected with, or recovered from COVID-19 were included in the dataset. The repertoires were released in a freely available public database meant as a resource for research on the immune response to SARS-CoV-2. The full study reports these points: The amount of clinical and demographic metadata varied by source and participant and was provided uncurated.

One collaborating source in Seattle enrolled patients while the patients were actively infected and followed the patients over time throughout the course of disease. The collaborating institutions used their own protocols to collect whole blood in K2EDTA tubes. Collaborator samples were shipped for TCRbeta analysis as frozen whole blood, isolated PBMCs, or DNA extracted from either sample type. Sequences were obtained from peripheral blood. The clonotype comes from a woman older than 75 with COVID-19, enrolled during active disease. The sequence links TRBV5-5 to TRBJ1-5, with TRBD1 tentatively as D gene (6 bases match). The CDR3 protein sequence reads: CASSLDGRGDQPQHF. In nucleotide form, the sequence is TGTGCCAGCAGCTTGGATGGCAGGGGTGATCAGCCCCAGCATTTT.